The 4 T cell receptor beta chains below all came from one sample that was sequenced in a study of T cells in localized non-small cell lung cancer. Measured with immunoSEQ multiplex PCR; TCRdb has only the in-frame clones, and not every one. The sample consists of under 60,000 clones, around 86% of them appearing once. The sample consisted of peripheral blood, taken before any cancer treatment. The receptors come from a male donor older than 55 with stage III squamous cell lung carcinoma.

This sequence joins TRBV15 and TRBJ1-5; D is unresolved. This CDR3 has 14 amino acids. V was cut by 0 bases and J by 7 bases, with 10 bases left in between. CDR1 is LNHNV and CDR2 is YYDKDF in the germline V gene (reference sequence). The CDR3 bases are TGTGCCACCAGCAGAGATTATAACCAACAGCCCCAGCATTTT. The encoded protein is CATSRDYNQQPQHF.

In its sample, this clone was seen once. The chain has TRBV6-1 and TRBJ1-1; D not certain. The CDR3 length is 14 residues. The V end was cut by 6 bases, the J end by 1 base, with 12 bases between. The germline V gene encodes CDR1 MNHNS and CDR2 SASEGT. Here the CDR3 DNA reads TGTGCCAGCAGCCCCCCCCTCCAGAACACTGAAGCTTTCTTT. It yields the protein CASSPPLQNTEAFF.

On this clone: At one end, the junction sequence differs from germline, possibly due to a read error. The same CDR3 can be traced to other DNA sequences in this sample. CDR3: CASSYLGGVSTEQYF. Here the CDR3 DNA reads TGTGCCAGCAGTTATTTGGGGGGCGTTTCAACCGAGCAGTACTTT. The chain uses TRBV6-6 and TRBJ2-7; D might be TRBD1 or TRBD2, each matching 6 bases. The CDR3 covers 15 residues. Germline V CDR1 and CDR2: MNHNY, SVGAGI (reference sequence).

The CDR3 loop is CASSQVVGRGTYNEQFF. The CDR3, as DNA: TGTGCCAGCAGCCAAGTAGTCGGCAGGGGCACCTACAATGAGCAGTTCTTC. The chain links TRBV4-2 to TRBJ2-1; TRBD1 is a possible D gene (6 bases). The length of the CDR3 is 17 residues. Germline lookup yields CDR1 LGHNA and CDR2 YNFKEQ. Trimming shortened V by 1 base and J by 2 bases, and 15 bases separated the two germline ends.